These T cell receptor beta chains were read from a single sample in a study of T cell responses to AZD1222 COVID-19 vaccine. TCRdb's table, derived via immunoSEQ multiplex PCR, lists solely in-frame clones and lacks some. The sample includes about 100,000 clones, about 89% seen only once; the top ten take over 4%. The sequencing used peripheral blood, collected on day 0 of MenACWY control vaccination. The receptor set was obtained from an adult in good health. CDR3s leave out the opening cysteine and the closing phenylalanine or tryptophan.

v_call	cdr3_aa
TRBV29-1	SVEVRGLGGYT
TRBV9	ASSVGAQETQY
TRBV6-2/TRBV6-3	ASSGTGGAQGMNTEAF
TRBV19	AGGGGQGNQPQH
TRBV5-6	ASSAVGGNMNTEAF
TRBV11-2	ASTSLKGRNTEAF
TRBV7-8	ASSWVGQTVTMNEQF
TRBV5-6	ASSLGFREVGGYT
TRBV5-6	ASSKPGQPTYEQY
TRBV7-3	ASSFGFNTEAF
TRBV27	ASSLGQGTDTQY
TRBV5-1	ASRESSYNSPLH
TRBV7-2	ASSLIAGGMSPLH
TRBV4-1	ASSQVFGGGTEAF
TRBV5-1	ASREQGDTEAF
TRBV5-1	ASSLEGPGPYEQY
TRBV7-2	ASSLGQVNTEAF
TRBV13	ASSLAQGGTNEQY
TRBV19	AAQGLYTEAF
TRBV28	ATNTVPTEAF
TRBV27	ASSLFGTGGSLVAGELF
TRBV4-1	ASSTLVDYGYT
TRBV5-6	ASSALLGTGGETQY
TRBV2	ASSQQGNLWGYT
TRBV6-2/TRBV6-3	ASSYFSPPNTEAF
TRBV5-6	ASSFGTVGTTPH
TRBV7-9	ASSLGASITSTDTQY
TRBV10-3	AIFPSRPVGAF
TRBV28	ASSSPYTGGGTNTIY
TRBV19	ASSIQSGVQETQY
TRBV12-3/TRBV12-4	ASSIEGDQPQH
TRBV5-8	ASSPSRILATDTQY
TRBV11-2	ASSLGVNQPQH
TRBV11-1	ASSLEDEQY
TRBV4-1	ASSQGLAGPRTDTQY
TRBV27	ASSLRRGNYGYT
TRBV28	ASSPQQGAYQPQH
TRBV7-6	ASSLGGKRSEQY
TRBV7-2	ASSAQGNTGELF
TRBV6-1	ASSEWGGGDNTDTQY
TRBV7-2	ASSLAGGYQETQY
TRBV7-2	ASSPQPVSEQY
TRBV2	ASKPWDGTEAF
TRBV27	ASSFESTDTQY
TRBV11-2	ASSSIRTLEQY
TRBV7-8	ASSQKGREDEQF
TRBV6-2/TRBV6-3	ASSYVGDTEAF